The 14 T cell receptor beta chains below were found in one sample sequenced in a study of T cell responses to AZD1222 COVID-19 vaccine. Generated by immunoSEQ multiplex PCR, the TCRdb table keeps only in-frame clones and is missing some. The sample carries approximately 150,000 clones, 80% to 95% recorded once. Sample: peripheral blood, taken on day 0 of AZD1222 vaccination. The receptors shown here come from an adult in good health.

The DNA for the CDR3 is TGTGCCAGCAGTTACGGGTTTGGGAGCACTGAAGCTTTCTTT. Protein sequence: CASSYGFGSTEAFF. This chain uses TRBV6-2 or TRBV6-3 with TRBJ1-1; no clear D gene. V lost 2 bases to trimming and J lost 4 bases, with 11 bases between them. The germline CDR1 and CDR2 sequences are MNHEY and SVGEGT. The CDR3 is 14 amino acids.

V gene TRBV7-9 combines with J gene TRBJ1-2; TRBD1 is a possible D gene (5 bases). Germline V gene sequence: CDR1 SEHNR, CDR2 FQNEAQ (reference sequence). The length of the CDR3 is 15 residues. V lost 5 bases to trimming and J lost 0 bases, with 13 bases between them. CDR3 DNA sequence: TGTGCCAGCAGCCCGGCAGGGATAGCTAACTATGGCTACACCTTC. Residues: CASSPAGIANYGYTF.

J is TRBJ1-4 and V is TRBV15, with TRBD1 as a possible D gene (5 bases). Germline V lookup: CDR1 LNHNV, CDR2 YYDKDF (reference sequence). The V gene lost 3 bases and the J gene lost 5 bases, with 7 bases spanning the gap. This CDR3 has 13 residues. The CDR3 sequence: CATSSNRNEKLFF. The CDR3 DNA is TGTGCCACCAGCAGCAACAGGAATGAAAAACTGTTTTTT.

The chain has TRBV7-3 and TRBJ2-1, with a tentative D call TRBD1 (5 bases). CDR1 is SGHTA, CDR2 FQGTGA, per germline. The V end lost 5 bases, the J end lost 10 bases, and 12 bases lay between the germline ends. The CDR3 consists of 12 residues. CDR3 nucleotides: TGTGCCAGCAGCAGTTGGGGCGAGGAGCAGTTCTTC. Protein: CASSSWGEEQFF.

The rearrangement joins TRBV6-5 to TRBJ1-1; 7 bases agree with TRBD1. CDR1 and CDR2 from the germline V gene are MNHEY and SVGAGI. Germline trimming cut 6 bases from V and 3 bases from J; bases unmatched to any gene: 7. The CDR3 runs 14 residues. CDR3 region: CASSRTQGDTEAFF. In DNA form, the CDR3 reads TGTGCCAGCAGCCGCACCCAGGGGGACACTGAAGCTTTCTTT.

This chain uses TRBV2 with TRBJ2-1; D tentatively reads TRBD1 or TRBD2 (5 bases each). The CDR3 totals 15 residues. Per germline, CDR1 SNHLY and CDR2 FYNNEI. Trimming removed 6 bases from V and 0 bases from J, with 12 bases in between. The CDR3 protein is CASRSGGSSYNEQFF. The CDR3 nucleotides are TGTGCCAGCAGGAGTGGGGGTAGCTCCTACAATGAGCAGTTCTTC. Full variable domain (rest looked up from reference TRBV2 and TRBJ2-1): EPEVTQTPSHQVTQMGQEVILRCVPISNHLYFYWYRQILGQKVEFLVSFYNNEISEKSEIFDDQFSVERPDGSNFTLKIRSTKLEDSAMYFCASRSGGSSYNEQFFGPGTRLTVL.

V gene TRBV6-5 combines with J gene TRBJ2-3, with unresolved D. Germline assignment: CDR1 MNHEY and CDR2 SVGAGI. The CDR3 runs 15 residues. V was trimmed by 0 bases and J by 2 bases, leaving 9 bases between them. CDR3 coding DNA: TGTGCCAGCAGTTACTCGTACGGAGCCACAGATACGCAGTATTTT. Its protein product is CASSYSYGATDTQYF.

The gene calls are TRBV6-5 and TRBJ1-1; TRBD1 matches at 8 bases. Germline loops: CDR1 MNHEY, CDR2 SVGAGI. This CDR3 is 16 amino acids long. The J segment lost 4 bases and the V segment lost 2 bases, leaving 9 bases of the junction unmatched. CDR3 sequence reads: CASSYQGQVRGTEAFF. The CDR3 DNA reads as TGTGCCAGCAGTTACCAGGGACAGGTGAGGGGCACTGAAGCTTTCTTT.

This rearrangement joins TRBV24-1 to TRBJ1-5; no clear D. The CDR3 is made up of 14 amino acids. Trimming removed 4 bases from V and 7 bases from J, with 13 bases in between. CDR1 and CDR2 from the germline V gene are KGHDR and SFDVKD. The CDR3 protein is CATSESGSGQPQHF. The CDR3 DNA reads TGTGCCACCAGTGAATCCGGATCGGGACAGCCCCAGCATTTT.

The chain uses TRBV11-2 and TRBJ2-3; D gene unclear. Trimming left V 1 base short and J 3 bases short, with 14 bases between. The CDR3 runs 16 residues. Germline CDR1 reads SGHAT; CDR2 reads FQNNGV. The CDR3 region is CASSLVSRLTTDTQYF. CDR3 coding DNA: TGTGCCAGCAGCTTAGTTTCTAGGTTAACAACAGATACGCAGTATTTT.

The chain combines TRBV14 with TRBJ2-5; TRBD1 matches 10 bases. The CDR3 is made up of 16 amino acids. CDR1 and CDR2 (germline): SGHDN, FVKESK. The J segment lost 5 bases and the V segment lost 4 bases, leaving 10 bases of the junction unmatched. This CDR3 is CASSRTSGQGIETQYF. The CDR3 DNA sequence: TGTGCCAGCAGCCGAACGTCGGGACAGGGGATCGAGACCCAGTACTTC.

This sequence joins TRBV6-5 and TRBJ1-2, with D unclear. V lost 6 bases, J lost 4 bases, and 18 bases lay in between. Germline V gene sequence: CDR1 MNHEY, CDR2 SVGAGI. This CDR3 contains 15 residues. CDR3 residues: CASRPAETGGYGYTF. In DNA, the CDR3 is TGTGCCAGCAGACCCGCCGAGACGGGAGGCTATGGCTACACCTTC.

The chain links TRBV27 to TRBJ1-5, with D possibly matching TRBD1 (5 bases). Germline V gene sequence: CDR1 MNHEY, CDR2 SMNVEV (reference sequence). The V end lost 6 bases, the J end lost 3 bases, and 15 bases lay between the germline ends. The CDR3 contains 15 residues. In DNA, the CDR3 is TGTGCCAGCAGCATCCAGGGCAGGAACAATCAGCCCCAGCATTTT. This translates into CASSIQGRNNQPQHF.

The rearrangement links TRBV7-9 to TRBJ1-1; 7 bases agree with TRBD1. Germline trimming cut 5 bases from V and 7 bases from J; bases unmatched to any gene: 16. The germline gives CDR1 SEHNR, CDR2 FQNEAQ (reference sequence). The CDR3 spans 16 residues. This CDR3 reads CASSRLGDRVLVEAFF. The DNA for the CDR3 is TGTGCCAGCAGCCGCCTAGGAGACAGGGTCCTTGTTGAAGCTTTCTTT.